What follows are 5 T cell receptor beta chains derived from one specimen sequenced in a study of post-analysis software for immune sequencing data. Study-wide results and limits: Patients had higher frequencies than controls of roughly five TRBV segments, including TRBV5-6, TRBV5-1 and TRBV20-1.

For these TCRs, the target antigens are not known. Libraries were made from TCR beta cDNA, and they carried unique molecular identifiers. TCRdb reprocessed the PCR reads with MiXCR, giving one entry per CDR3 protein. Of hundreds of thousands of distinct CDR3 sequences listed, 53% were seen once; the top ten hold 4.6%. Sample: blood. The origin of the receptors is a girl between 10 and 17 years old with multiple sclerosis.

This clonotype occurred a few times. V is TRBV30 and J is TRBJ2-7; D is ambiguous. The V and J ends lost 4 bases and 4 bases respectively, with 14 bases between them. CDR3 length: 13 residues. Germline V gives CDR1 GTSNPN, CDR2 SVGIG (reference sequence). CDR3 coding DNA: TGTGCCTGGAACGACCCATTGGCTTACGAGCAGTACTTC. Protein sequence: CAWNDPLAYEQYF.

The chain carries TRBV11-2 and TRBJ1-5; D may be TRBD1 (6 bases). In germline, CDR1 is SGHAT, CDR2 FQNNGV. Trimming took off 1 base at V and 6 bases at J, with 13 bases between the two ends. CDR3 size: 15 residues. The CDR3 DNA sequence: TGTGCCAGCAGCTTAGGGTCAGGGGCCCTTCAGCCCCAGCATTTT. Translated: CASSLGSGALQPQHF. The full variable domain, rest sourced from reference TRBV11-2 and TRBJ1-5, is EAGVAQSPRYKIIEKRQSVAFWCNPISGHATLYWYQQILGQGPKLLIQFQNNGVVDDSQLPKDRFSAERLKGVDSTLKIQPAKLEDSAVYLCASSLGSGALQPQHFGDGTRLSIL.

This clonotype has more than one count but fewer than ten. This chain connects TRBV2 to TRBJ2-7, with D perhaps TRBD1 or TRBD2 (5 bases each). With 3 bases removed from V and 6 bases from J, the gap between germline ends came to 15 bases. This CDR3 contains 14 residues. In germline, CDR1 is SNHLY, CDR2 FYNNEI. CDR3 protein: CASSDSGQGAEQYF. CDR3 DNA: TGTGCCAGCAGTGACAGCGGACAAGGGGCCGAGCAGTACTTC.

Only a few counts were recorded for this clonotype. This chain links TRBV10-3 with TRBJ2-1; unclear D gene. The CDR3 is 13 residues long. The V gene lost 4 bases and the J gene lost 5 bases, with 9 bases spanning the gap. Germline lookup yields CDR1 ENHRY and CDR2 SYGVKD. The CDR3 coding sequence is TGTGCCATCAGTGGCAGAGTTAACAATGAGCAGTTCTTC. Its protein product is CAISGRVNNEQFF.

V gene TRBV5-5 combines with J gene TRBJ1-2; D call uncertain. The CDR3 length is 14 residues. V was shortened by 1 base and J by 0 bases, with 7 bases between the two germline ends. The germline gives CDR1 SGHKS, CDR2 YYEKEE (reference sequence). The CDR3 sequence: CASSLRYTNYGYTF. CDR3 DNA: TGTGCCAGCAGCTTGAGGTATACTAACTATGGCTACACCTTC.